These T cell receptor beta chains were read from a single sample in a study of CD8 T cells in ankylosing spondylitis. One entry per CDR3 protein, called by TCRdb with MiXCR from the 5' RACE reads. The repertoire holds more than 500,000 distinct CDR3 sequences, with approximately 5% as singletons. Sequencing was done on a sample of blood, either unsorted or a sorted T cell fraction (not recorded which). Receptors originate from a male donor with ankylosing spondylitis. Both conserved end residues are part of each CDR3. The order of the fields is D gene, J gene, clone size, V gene, CDR3 protein, CDR3 DNA. A D gene is named only where the DNA matches it firmly. Clone size is stated in some rows and not others, as once, few, many or a class when expanded.

D gene: TRBD1
J gene: TRBJ1-4
clone size: many
V gene: TRBV5-6
CDR3 protein: CASSLAGGEDEKLFF
CDR3 DNA: TGTGCCAGCAGCTTGGCAGGGGGCGAGGATGAAAAACTGTTTTTT

D gene: -
J gene: TRBJ1-1
clone size: many
V gene: TRBV7-2
CDR3 protein: CASSKNTEAFF
CDR3 DNA: TGTGCCAGCAGCAAGAACACTGAAGCTTTCTTT

D gene: TRBD1
J gene: TRBJ2-7
clone size: many
V gene: TRBV10-3
CDR3 protein: CAISGQGSDEQYF
CDR3 DNA: TGTGCCATCAGTGGACAGGGGTCGGACGAGCAGTACTTC

D gene: -
J gene: TRBJ2-1
clone size: -
V gene: TRBV2
CDR3 protein: CASTSQGVNEQFF
CDR3 DNA: TGTGCCAGCACGTCACAGGGAGTGAATGAGCAGTTCTTC

D gene: -
J gene: TRBJ2-7
clone size: many
V gene: TRBV5-1
CDR3 protein: CASSPMGTSYEQYF
CDR3 DNA: TGCGCCAGCAGCCCCATGGGGACCTCCTACGAGCAGTACTTC

D gene: -
J gene: TRBJ1-2
clone size: many
V gene: TRBV5-1
CDR3 protein: CASSFGGVRHYGYTF
CDR3 DNA: TGCGCCAGCAGCTTCGGGGGCGTCCGACACTATGGCTACACCTTC

D gene: -
J gene: TRBJ2-7
clone size: many
V gene: TRBV7-9
CDR3 protein: CASSLALALPYEQYF
CDR3 DNA: TGTGCCAGCAGCTTAGCGCTGGCCTTACCCTACGAGCAGTACTTC

D gene: -
J gene: TRBJ1-1
clone size: -
V gene: TRBV2
CDR3 protein: CASSAEGRGTEAFF
CDR3 DNA: TGTGCCAGCAGTGCTGAGGGGAGAGGGACTGAAGCTTTCTTT

D gene: -
J gene: TRBJ1-6
clone size: few
V gene: TRBV7-8
CDR3 protein: CASSRGQPNSPLHF
CDR3 DNA: TGTGCCAGCAGTCGAGGACAGCCAAATTCACCCCTCCACTTT

D gene: -
J gene: TRBJ2-5
clone size: many
V gene: TRBV20-1
CDR3 protein: CSAPLGGGETQYF
CDR3 DNA: TGCAGTGCCCCCCTCGGGGGCGGGGAGACCCAGTACTTC

D gene: -
J gene: TRBJ1-6
clone size: many
V gene: TRBV28
CDR3 protein: CASSPFRTLNSPLHF
CDR3 DNA: TGTGCCAGCAGTCCTTTTCGGACACTGAATTCACCCCTCCACTTT

D gene: -
J gene: TRBJ2-7
clone size: few
V gene: TRBV19
CDR3 protein: CASSIDRAEQYF
CDR3 DNA: TGTGCCAGTAGTATAGATCGGGCCGAGCAGTACTTC

D gene: -
J gene: TRBJ2-1
clone size: many
V gene: TRBV29-1
CDR3 protein: CSVENRAGTYNEQFF
CDR3 DNA: TGCAGCGTTGAAAATAGGGCGGGGACCTACAATGAGCAGTTCTTC

D gene: -
J gene: TRBJ1-5
clone size: many
V gene: TRBV20-1
CDR3 protein: CSALTGSSNQPQHF
CDR3 DNA: TGCAGTGCTTTGACAGGCTCTAGCAATCAGCCCCAGCATTTT

D gene: -
J gene: TRBJ1-1
clone size: many
V gene: TRBV6-1
CDR3 protein: CASSEGGATEAFF
CDR3 DNA: TGTGCCAGCAGTGAGGGGGGGGCCACTGAAGCTTTCTTT

D gene: -
J gene: TRBJ1-4
clone size: many
V gene: TRBV7-2
CDR3 protein: CASSLNRGGWEKLFF
CDR3 DNA: TGTGCCAGCAGCTTAAACCGAGGAGGTTGGGAAAAACTGTTTTTT

D gene: -
J gene: TRBJ1-4
clone size: many
V gene: TRBV20-1
CDR3 protein: CSARSYEKLFF
CDR3 DNA: TGCAGTGCTCGCTCGTACGAAAAACTGTTTTTT

D gene: TRBD1
J gene: TRBJ2-7
clone size: -
V gene: TRBV28
CDR3 protein: CAIQRNEMGTGFYEQYF
CDR3 DNA: TGTGCCATTCAAAGGAATGAGATGGGGACAGGGTTCTACGAGCAGTACTTC

D gene: -
J gene: TRBJ2-3
clone size: many
V gene: TRBV4-3
CDR3 protein: CASSQSHGRLTDTQYF
CDR3 DNA: TGCGCCAGCAGCCAGTCGCACGGGCGTCTCACAGATACGCAGTATTTT

D gene: -
J gene: TRBJ1-2
clone size: many
V gene: TRBV5-6
CDR3 protein: CASSLGDRFGGYGYTF
CDR3 DNA: TGTGCCAGCAGCTTGGGAGACAGGTTCGGAGGCTATGGCTACACCTTC

D gene: TRBD1
J gene: TRBJ1-1
clone size: -
V gene: TRBV5-1
CDR3 protein: CASSLPQVGTGDENGAFF
CDR3 DNA: TGCGCCAGCAGCTTGCCTCAAGTGGGGACAGGGGATGAAAATGGAGCTTTCTTT

D gene: -
J gene: TRBJ2-2
clone size: many
V gene: TRBV5-6
CDR3 protein: CASSLLPEAGELFF
CDR3 DNA: TGTGCCAGCAGCTTGCTCCCGGAGGCCGGGGAGCTGTTTTTT

D gene: TRBD2
J gene: TRBJ2-3
clone size: -
V gene: TRBV4-3
CDR3 protein: CASSQDGPAGGRTDTQYF
CDR3 DNA: TGCGCCAGCAGCCAAGATGGACCCGCGGGGGGGCGCACAGATACGCAGTATTTT

D gene: -
J gene: TRBJ2-6
clone size: -
V gene: TRBV4-2
CDR3 protein: CASSHPVGFRSGANVLTF
CDR3 DNA: TGTGCCAGCAGCCATCCCGTAGGGTTCAGGAGCGGGGCCAACGTCCTGACTTTC

D gene: -
J gene: TRBJ1-5
clone size: -
V gene: TRBV6-1
CDR3 protein: CASRINRAFNQPQHF
CDR3 DNA: TGTGCCAGCAGAATAAACAGGGCCTTCAATCAGCCCCAGCATTTT

D gene: TRBD1
J gene: TRBJ1-1
clone size: many
V gene: TRBV10-3
CDR3 protein: CAINQDRGNTEAFF
CDR3 DNA: TGTGCCATCAACCAGGACAGGGGGAACACTGAAGCTTTCTTT

D gene: TRBD1
J gene: TRBJ2-1
clone size: -
V gene: TRBV7-2
CDR3 protein: CASSLARGPADEQFF
CDR3 DNA: TGTGCCAGCAGCTTAGCCAGGGGGCCAGCCGATGAGCAGTTCTTC

D gene: -
J gene: TRBJ1-2
clone size: many
V gene: TRBV7-8
CDR3 protein: CASSLRTDANYGYTF
CDR3 DNA: TGTGCCAGCAGCTTGCGGACAGACGCTAACTATGGCTACACCTTC